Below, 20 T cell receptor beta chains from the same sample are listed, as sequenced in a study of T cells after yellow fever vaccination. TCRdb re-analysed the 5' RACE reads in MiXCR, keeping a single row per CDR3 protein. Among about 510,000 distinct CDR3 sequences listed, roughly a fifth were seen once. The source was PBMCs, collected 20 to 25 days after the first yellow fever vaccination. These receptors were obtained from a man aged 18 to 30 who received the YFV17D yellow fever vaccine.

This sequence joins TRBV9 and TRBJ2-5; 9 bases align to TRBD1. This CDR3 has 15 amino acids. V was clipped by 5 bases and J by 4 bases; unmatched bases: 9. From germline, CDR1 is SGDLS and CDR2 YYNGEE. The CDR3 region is CASSLSGTGLETQYF. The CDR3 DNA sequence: TGTGCCAGCAGTCTTTCCGGGACAGGGTTAGAGACCCAGTACTTC.

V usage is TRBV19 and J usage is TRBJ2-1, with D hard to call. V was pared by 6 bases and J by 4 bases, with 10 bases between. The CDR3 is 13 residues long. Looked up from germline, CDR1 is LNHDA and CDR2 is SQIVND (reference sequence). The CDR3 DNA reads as TGTGCCAGTAGCCAAGACGTTTACAATGAGCAGTTCTTC. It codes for CASSQDVYNEQFF.

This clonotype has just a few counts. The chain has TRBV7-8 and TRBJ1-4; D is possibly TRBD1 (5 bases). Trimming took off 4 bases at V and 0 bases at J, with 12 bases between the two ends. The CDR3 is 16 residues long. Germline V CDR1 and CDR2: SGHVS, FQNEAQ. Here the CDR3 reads CASSSRGFSTNEKLFF. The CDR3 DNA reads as TGTGCCAGCAGCTCGAGGGGCTTTTCAACTAATGAAAAACTGTTTTTT.

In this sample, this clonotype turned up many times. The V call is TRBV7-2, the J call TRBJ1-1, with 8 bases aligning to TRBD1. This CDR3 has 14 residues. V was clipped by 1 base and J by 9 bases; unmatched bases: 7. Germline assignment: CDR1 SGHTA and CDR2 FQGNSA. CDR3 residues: CASSLGTGRRKAFF. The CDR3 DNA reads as TGTGCCAGCAGCTTAGGGACAGGGAGGAGGAAAGCTTTCTTT. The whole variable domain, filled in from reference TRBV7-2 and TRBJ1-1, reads GAGVSQSPSNKVTEKGKDVELRCDPISGHTALYWYRQSLGQGLEFLIYFQGNSAPDKSGLPSDRFSAERTGGSVSTLTIQRTQQEDSAVYLCASSLGTGRRKAFFGQGTRLTVV.

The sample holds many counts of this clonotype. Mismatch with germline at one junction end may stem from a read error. The CDR3 sequence: CASSPTQSSGPHF. In nucleotides, the CDR3 is TGTGCCAGCAGCCCAACCCAATCTAGCGGTCCCCACTTC. The V call is TRBV7-2, the J call TRBJ2-5, with 7 bases aligning to TRBD2. Per germline, CDR1 SGHTA and CDR2 FQGNSA. This CDR3 comprises 13 residues.

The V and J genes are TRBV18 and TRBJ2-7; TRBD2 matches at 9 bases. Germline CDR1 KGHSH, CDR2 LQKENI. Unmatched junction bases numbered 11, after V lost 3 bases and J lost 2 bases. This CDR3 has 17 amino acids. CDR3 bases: TGTGCCAGCTCACCGGGTGTGGTAGCGGGGGAAACCTACGAGCAGTACTTC. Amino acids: CASSPGVVAGETYEQYF.

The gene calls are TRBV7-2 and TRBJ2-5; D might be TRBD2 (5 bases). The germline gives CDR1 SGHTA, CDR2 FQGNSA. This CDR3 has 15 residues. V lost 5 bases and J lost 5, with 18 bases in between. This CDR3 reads CASSGAVFRGETQYF. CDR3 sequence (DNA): TGTGCCAGCAGCGGAGCGGTGTTCCGTGGGGAGACCCAGTACTTC. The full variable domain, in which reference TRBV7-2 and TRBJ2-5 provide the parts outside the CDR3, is GAGVSQSPSNKVTEKGKDVELRCDPISGHTALYWYRQSLGQGLEFLIYFQGNSAPDKSGLPSDRFSAERTGGSVSTLTIQRTQQEDSAVYLCASSGAVFRGETQYFGPGTRLLVL.

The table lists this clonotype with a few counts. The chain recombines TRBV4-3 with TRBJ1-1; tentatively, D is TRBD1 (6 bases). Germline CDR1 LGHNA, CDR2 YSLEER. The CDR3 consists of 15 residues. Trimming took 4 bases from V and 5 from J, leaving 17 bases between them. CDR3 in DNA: TGCGCCAGCAGCCTCTTGGAGGGGGTAGGGACTGAAGCTTTCTTT. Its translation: CASSLLEGVGTEAFF.

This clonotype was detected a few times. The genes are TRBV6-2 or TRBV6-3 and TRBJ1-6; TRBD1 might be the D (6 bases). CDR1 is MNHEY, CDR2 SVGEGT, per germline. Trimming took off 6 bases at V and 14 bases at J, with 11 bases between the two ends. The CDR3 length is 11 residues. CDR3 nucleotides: TGTGCCAGCAGACAGGGCAGGACCCTCCACTTT. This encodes CASRQGRTLHF.

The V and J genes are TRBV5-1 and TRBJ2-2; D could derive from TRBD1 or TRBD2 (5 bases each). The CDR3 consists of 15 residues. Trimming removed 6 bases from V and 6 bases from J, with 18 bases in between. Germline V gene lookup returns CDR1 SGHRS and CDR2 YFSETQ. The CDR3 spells CASKRGQVVPGELFF. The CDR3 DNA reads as TGCGCCAGCAAACGGGGCCAGGTGGTTCCCGGGGAGCTGTTTTTT.

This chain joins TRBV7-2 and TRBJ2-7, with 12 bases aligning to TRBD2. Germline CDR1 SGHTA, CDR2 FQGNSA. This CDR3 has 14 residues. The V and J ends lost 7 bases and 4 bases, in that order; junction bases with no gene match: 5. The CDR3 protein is CASTLAGGRYEQYF. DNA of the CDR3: TGTGCCAGCACCCTAGCGGGGGGGCGGTACGAGCAGTACTTC. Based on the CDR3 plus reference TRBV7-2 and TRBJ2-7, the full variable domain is GAGVSQSPSNKVTEKGKDVELRCDPISGHTALYWYRQSLGQGLEFLIYFQGNSAPDKSGLPSDRFSAERTGGSVSTLTIQRTQQEDSAVYLCASTLAGGRYEQYFGPGTRLTVT.

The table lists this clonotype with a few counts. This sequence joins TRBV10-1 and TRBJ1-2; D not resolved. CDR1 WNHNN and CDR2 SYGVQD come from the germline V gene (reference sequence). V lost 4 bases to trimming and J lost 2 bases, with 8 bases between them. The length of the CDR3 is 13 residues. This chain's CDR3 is CASSASRNYGYTF. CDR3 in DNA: TGCGCCAGCAGTGCATCGAGAAACTATGGCTACACCTTC.

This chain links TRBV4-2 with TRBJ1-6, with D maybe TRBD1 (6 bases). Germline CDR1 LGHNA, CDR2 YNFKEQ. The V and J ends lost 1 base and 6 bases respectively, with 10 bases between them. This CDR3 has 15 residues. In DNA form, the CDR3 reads TGTGCCAGCAGCCAAGTCACAGGGACTAATTCACCCCTCCACTTT. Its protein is CASSQVTGTNSPLHF.

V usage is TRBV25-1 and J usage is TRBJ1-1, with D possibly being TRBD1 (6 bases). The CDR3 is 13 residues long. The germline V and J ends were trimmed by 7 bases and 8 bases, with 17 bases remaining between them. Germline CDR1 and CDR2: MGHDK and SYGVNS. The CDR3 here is CASKPRGPTEAFF. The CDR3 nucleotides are TGTGCCAGCAAACCCAGGGGCCCCACGGAAGCTTTCTTT.

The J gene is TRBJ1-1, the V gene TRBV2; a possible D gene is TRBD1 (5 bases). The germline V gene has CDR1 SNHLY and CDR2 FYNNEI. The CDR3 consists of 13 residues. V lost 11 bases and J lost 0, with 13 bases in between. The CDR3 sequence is CAWLRDVNTEAFF. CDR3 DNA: TGTGCCTGGCTCAGGGATGTGAACACTGAAGCTTTCTTT.

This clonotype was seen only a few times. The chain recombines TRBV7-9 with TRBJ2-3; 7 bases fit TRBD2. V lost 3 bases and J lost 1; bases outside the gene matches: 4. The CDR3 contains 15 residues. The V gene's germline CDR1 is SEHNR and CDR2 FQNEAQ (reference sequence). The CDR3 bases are TGTGCCAGCAGCTTTCTTACTAGCGGCACAGATACGCAGTATTTT. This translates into CASSFLTSGTDTQYF.

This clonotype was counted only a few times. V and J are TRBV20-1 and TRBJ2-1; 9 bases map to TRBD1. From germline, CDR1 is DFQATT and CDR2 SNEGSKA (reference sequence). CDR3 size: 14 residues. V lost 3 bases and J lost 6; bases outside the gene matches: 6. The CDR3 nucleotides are TGCAGTGCTAGGGGGGGACAGGGCGGCAATGAGCAGTTCTTC. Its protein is CSARGGQGGNEQFF.

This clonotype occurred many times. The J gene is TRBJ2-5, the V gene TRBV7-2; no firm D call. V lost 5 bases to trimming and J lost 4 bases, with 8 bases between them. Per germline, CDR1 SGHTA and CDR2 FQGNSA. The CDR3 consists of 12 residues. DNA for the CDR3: TGTGCCAGCAGCCCGAACCGAGAGACCCAGTACTTC. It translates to CASSPNRETQYF.

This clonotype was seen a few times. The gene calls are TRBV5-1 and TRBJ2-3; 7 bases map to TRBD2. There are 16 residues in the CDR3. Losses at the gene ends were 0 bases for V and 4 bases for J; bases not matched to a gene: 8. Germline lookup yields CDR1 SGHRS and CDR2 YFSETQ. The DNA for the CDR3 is TGCGCCAGCAGCTTGGTGATAGTCCTAGCGGCAGATACGCAGTATTTT. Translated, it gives CASSLVIVLAADTQYF. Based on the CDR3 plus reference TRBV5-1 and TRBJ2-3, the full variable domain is KAGVTQTPRYLIKTRGQQVTLSCSPISGHRSVSWYQQTPGQGLQFLFEYFSETQRNKGNFPGRFSGRQFSNSRSEMNVSTLELGDSALYLCASSLVIVLAADTQYFGPGTRLTVL.

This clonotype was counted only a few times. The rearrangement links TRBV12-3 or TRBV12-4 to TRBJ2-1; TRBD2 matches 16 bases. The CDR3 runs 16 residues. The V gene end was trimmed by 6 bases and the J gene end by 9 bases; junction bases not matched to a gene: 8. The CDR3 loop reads CASSPGLAGGLGEQFF. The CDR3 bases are TGTGCCAGCAGCCCGGGACTAGCGGGGGGGCTGGGTGAGCAGTTCTTC.